This note documents a single T cell receptor (beta chain) sequence. TCRdb keeps only in-frame clones here, not all; method: immunoSEQ multiplex PCR. In the table there are under 70,000 clones, 65% to 85% of which are singletons. The sample comes from a study of OX40 agonist ivuxolimab in advanced cancers. The CDR3 covers 14 residues. Per germline, CDR1 SGHRS and CDR2 YFSETQ. The J segment lost 3 bases and the V segment lost 7 bases, leaving 5 bases of the junction unmatched. Specimen: CD4+ or CD8+ T cells sorted from blood, collected in a trial of the OX40 agonist ivuxolimab. This TCR came from an adult with an advanced solid tumor such as melanoma, head and neck, liver or kidney cancer. V and J are TRBV5-1 and TRBJ2-5; 11 positions agree with TRBD2. DNA of the CDR3: TGCGCCAGCGCGGGACTAGCGGTGAAAGAGACCCAGTACTTC. Translated: CASAGLAVKETQYF.